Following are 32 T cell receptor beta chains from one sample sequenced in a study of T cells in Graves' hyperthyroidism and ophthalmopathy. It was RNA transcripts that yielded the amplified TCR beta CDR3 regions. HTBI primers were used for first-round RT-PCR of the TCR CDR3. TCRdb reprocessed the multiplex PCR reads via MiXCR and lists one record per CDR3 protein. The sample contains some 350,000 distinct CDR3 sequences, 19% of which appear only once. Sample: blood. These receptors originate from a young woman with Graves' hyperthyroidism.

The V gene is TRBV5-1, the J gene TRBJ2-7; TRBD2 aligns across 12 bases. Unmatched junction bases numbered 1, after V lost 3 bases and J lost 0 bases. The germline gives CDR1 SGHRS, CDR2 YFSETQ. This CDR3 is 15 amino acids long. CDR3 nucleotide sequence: TGCGCCAGCAGCTGGACTAGCGGGACCTCCTACGAGCAGTACTTC. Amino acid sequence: CASSWTSGTSYEQYF.

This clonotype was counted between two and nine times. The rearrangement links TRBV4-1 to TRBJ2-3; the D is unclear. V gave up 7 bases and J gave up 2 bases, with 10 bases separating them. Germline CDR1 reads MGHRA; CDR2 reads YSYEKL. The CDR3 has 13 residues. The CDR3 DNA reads TGCGCCAGCATGCGAGACCACACAGATACGCAGTATTTT. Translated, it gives CASMRDHTDTQYF.

The DNA of the CDR3 is TGTGCCAGCAGTGAAGCCCGCGATCGCTATGGCTACACCTTC. Encoded protein: CASSEARDRYGYTF. V and J are TRBV6-1 and TRBJ1-2, with unresolved D. CDR3 size: 14 residues. The germline CDR1 and CDR2 sequences are MNHNS and SASEGT. V lost 0 bases and J lost 4, with 9 bases in between.

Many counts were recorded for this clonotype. CDR3 loop: CATSSPGGAYEQYF. CDR3 DNA: TGTGCCACCAGCAGTCCCGGGGGAGCATACGAGCAGTACTTC. The chain has TRBV15 and TRBJ2-7, with D tentatively TRBD2 (6 bases). V shed 3 bases and J shed 4 bases, with 13 bases lying between them. Germline CDR1 is LNHNV and CDR2 is YYDKDF (reference sequence). This CDR3 has 14 amino acids.

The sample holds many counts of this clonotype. The CDR3 DNA reads as TGTGCCAGCAAGGACAGGTTCCAAGAGACCCAGTACTTC. Its protein product is CASKDRFQETQYF. The rearrangement links TRBV2 to TRBJ2-5, with TRBD1 matching over 7 bases. CDR3 length: 13 amino acids. V gave up 7 bases and J gave up 1 base; unmatched junction bases: 3. Germline loops: CDR1 SNHLY, CDR2 FYNNEI. Full variable domain (rest looked up from reference TRBV2 and TRBJ2-5): EPEVTQTPSHQVTQMGQEVILRCVPISNHLYFYWYRQILGQKVEFLVSFYNNEISEKSEIFDDQFSVERPDGSNFTLKIRSTKLEDSAMYFCASKDRFQETQYFGPGTRLLVL.

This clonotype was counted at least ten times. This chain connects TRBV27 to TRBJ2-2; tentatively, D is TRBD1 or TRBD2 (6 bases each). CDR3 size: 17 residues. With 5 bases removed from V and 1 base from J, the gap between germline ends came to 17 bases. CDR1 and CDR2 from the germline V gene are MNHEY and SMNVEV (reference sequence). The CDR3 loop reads CASSLNVGGWNTGELFF. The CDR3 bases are TGTGCCAGCAGTCTAAACGTGGGGGGCTGGAACACCGGGGAGCTGTTTTTT.

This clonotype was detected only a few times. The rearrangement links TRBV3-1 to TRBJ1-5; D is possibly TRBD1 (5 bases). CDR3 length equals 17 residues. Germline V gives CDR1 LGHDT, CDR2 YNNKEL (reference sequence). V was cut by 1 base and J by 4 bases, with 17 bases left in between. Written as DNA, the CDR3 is TGTGCCAGCAGCCAAGTCAGGGCAGGCCGTGGAAATCAGCCCCAGCATTTT. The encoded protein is CASSQVRAGRGNQPQHF. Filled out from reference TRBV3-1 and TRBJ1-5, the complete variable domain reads DTAVSQTPKYLVTQMGNDKSIKCEQNLGHDTMYWYKQDSKKFLKIMFSYNNKELIINETVPNRFSPKSPDKAHLNLHINSLELGDSAVYFCASSQVRAGRGNQPQHFGDGTRLSIL.

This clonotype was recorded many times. In DNA form, the CDR3 reads TGTGCCAGCAGTGAAAGGTTCGCCAATCAGCCCCAGCATTTT. It specifies CASSERFANQPQHF. V usage is TRBV6-1 and J usage is TRBJ1-5, with D uncertain. CDR3 length: 14 amino acids. V lost 2 bases and J 3 bases, leaving 8 bases between the germline ends. Germline CDR1 and CDR2: MNHNS and SASEGT.

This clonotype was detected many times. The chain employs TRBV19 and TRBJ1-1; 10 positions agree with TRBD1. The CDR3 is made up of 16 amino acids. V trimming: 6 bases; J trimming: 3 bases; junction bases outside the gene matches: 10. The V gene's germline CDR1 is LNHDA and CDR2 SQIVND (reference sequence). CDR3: CASRTTGGTMDTEAFF. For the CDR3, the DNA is TGTGCCAGTAGGACGACAGGGGGCACCATGGACACTGAAGCTTTCTTT.

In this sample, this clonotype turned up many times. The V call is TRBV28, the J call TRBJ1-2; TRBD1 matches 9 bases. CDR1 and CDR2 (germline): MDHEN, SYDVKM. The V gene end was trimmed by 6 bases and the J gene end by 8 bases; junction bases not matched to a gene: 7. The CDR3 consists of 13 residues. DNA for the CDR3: TGTGCCAGCAGGCCACAGGGGGCGCTGGGCTACACCTTC. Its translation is CASRPQGALGYTF.

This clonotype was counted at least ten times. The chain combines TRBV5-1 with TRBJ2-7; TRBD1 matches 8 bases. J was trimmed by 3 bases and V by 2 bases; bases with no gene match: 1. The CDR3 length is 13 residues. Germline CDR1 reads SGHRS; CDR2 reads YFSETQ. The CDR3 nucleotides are TGCGCCAGCAGCTTACAGGGGGACTACGAGCAGTACTTC. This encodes CASSLQGDYEQYF.

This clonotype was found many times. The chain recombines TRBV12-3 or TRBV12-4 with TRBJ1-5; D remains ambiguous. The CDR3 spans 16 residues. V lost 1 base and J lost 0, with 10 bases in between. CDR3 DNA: TGTGCCAGCAGTTTAGAAGGGAGGGATAGCAATCAGCCCCAGCATTTT. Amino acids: CASSLEGRDSNQPQHF.

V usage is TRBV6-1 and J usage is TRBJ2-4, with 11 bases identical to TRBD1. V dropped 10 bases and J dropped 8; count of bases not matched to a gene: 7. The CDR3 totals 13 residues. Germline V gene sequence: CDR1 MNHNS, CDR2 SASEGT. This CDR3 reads CATQPGQGDIQYF. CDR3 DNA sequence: TGTGCCACCCAGCCGGGACAGGGGGACATTCAGTACTTC.

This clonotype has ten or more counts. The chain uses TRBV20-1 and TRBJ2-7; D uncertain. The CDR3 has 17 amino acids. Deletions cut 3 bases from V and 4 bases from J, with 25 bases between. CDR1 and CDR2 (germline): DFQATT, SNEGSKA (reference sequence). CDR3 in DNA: TGCAGTGCTAGTATAAGAACCACTGTCGGAATGGGGTACGAGCAGTACTTC. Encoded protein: CSASIRTTVGMGYEQYF.

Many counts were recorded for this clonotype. The CDR3 region is CSARDGNRMGYEQYF. The CDR3 DNA reads TGCAGTGCTAGAGATGGTAACAGGATGGGCTACGAGCAGTACTTC. The chain has TRBV20-1 and TRBJ2-7; a possible D gene is TRBD1 (5 bases). Trimming removed 0 bases at V and 3 bases at J, with 15 bases between. CDR3 length: 15 residues. Germline V gene lookup returns CDR1 DFQATT and CDR2 SNEGSKA (reference sequence).

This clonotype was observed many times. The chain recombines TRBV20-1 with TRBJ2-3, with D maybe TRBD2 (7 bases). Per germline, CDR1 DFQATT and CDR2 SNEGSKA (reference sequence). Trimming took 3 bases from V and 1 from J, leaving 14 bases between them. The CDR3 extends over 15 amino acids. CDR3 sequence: CSARDGGGRTDTQYF. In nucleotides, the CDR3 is TGCAGTGCTAGGGACGGCGGGGGCCGCACAGATACGCAGTATTTT.

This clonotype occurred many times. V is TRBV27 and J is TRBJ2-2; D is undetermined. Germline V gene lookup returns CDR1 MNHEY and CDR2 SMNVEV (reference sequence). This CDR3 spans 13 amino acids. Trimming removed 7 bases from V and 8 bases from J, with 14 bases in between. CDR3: CASTRWDQGELFF. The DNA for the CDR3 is TGTGCCAGCACCCGGTGGGATCAAGGGGAGCTGTTTTTT.

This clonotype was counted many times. CDR3 in DNA: TGTGCCAGCAGCTTACACGGGGGCTACTCCTACGAGCAGTACTTC. As protein: CASSLHGGYSYEQYF. The chain couples TRBV7-3 to TRBJ2-7; the D gene could be TRBD1 or TRBD2 (6 bases each). The ends were cut back, 2 bases at V and 0 bases at J, with 11 bases in the middle. Germline CDR1 and CDR2: SGHTA and FQGTGA. This CDR3 is built from 15 residues.

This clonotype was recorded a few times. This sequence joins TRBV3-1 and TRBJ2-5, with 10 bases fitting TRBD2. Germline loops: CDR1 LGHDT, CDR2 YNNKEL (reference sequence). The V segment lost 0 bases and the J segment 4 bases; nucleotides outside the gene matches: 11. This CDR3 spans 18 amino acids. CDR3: CASSQDRASGGLRETQYF. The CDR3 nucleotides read TGTGCCAGCAGCCAAGATCGAGCTAGCGGGGGACTCCGAGAGACCCAGTACTTC.

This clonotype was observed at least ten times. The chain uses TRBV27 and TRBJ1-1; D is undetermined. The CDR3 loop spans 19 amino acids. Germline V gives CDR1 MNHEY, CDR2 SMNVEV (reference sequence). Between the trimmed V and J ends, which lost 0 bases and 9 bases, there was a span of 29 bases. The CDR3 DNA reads TGTGCCAGCAGTTTATCGATCGCCTCTGTCCGCGTTGGCTACTCGAAAGCTTTCTTT. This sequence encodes CASSLSIASVRVGYSKAFF.

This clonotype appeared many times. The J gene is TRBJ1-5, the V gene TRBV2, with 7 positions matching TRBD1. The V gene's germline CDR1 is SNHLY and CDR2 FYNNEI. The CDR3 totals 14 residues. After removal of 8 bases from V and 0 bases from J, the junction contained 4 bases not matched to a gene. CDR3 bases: TGTGCCAGCCGCGGGACAGTTAGCAATCAGCCCCAGCATTTT. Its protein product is CASRGTVSNQPQHF.

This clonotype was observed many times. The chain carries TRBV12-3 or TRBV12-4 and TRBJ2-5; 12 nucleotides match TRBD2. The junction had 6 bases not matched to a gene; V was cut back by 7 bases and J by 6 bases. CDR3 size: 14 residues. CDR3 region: CASTLAGGLQTQYF. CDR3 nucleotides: TGTGCCAGCACCCTAGCGGGGGGGCTCCAGACCCAGTACTTC.

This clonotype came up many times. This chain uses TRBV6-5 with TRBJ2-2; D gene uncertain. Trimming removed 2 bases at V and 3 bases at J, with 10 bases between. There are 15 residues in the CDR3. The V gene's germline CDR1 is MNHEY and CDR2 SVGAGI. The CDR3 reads CASSYRDPDTGELFF. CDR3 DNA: TGTGCCAGCAGTTACCGAGATCCCGACACCGGGGAGCTGTTTTTT.

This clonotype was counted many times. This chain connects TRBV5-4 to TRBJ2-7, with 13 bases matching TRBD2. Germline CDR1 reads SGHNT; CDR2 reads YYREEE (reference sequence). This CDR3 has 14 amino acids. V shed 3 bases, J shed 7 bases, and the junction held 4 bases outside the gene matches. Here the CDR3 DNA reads TGTGCCAGCAGCTGGGGACTAGCGGGGAGTGAGCAGTACTTC. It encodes CASSWGLAGSEQYF.

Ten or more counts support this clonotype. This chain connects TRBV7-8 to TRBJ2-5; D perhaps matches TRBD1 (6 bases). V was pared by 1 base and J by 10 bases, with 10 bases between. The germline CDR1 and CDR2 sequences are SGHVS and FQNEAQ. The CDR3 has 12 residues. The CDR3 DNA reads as TGTGCCAGCAGCTTAGGGAAGGGGGACCAGTACTTC. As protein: CASSLGKGDQYF.

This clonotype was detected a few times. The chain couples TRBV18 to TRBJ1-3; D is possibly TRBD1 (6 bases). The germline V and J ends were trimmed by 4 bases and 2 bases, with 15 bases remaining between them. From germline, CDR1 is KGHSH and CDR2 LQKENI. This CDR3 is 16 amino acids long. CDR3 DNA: TGTGCCAGCTCACTTGACAGGTCCTCGGCTGGAAACACCATATATTTT. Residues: CASSLDRSSAGNTIYF.

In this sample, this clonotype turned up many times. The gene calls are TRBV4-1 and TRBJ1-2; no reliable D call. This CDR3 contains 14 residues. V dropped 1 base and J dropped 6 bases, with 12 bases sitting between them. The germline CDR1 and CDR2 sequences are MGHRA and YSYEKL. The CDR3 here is CASSQGVTSDGYTF. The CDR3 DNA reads TGCGCCAGCAGCCAAGGGGTGACTTCCGATGGCTACACCTTC.

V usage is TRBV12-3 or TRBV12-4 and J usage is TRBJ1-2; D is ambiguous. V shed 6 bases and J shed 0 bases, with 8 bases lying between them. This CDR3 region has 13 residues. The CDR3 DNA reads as TGTGCCAGCAGCTCCCCAGCTAACTATGGCTACACCTTC. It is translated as CASSSPANYGYTF.

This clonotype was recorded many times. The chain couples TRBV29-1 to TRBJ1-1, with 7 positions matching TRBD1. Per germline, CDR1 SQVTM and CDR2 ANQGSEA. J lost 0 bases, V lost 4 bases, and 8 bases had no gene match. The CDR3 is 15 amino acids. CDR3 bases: TGCAGCGTTGGCCCCGCAGGGGGGGTGAACACTGAAGCTTTCTTT. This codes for CSVGPAGGVNTEAFF.

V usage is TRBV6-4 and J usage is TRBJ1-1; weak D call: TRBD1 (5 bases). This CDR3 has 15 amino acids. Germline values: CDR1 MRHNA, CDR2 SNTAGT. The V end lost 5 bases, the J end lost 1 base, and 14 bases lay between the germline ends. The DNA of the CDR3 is TGTGCCAGCAGTCCTTTCCCGGACACGAACACTGAAGCTTTCTTT. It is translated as CASSPFPDTNTEAFF.

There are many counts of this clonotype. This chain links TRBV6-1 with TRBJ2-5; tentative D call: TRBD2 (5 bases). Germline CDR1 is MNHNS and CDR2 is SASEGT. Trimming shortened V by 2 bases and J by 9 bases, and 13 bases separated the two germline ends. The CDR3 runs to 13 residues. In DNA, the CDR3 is TGTGCCAGCAGTGAAAGCGATGCCGGGGCCCAGTACTTC. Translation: CASSESDAGAQYF.

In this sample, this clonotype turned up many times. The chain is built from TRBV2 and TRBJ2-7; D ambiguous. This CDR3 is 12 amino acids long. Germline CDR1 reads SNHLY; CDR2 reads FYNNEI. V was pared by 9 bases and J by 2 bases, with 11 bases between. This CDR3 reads CASEGQPYEQYF. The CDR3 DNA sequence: TGTGCCAGTGAAGGGCAGCCCTACGAGCAGTACTTC.